Listed here is a single TCR beta chain. These data are taken from a study of blood T cell repertoires in COVID-19. About the study: The origin of the acute and convalescent COVID-19 samples was the United States, Italy and Spain. Nucleic acid was either cDNA or gDNA, and it came from T cells, B-cell-depleted T cells, or PBMCs.

The CDR3 is 15 amino acids. The germline V gene encodes CDR1 LGHDT and CDR2 YNNKEL (reference sequence). J was trimmed by 10 bases and V by 2 bases; bases with no gene match: 9. In the authors' methods: Amplification of reference gene primers provided the estimated nucleated cell counts. Assay used: immunoSEQ multiplex PCR; TCRdb lists only in-frame clones, some missing. Clonal size and the V and J genes are those of that table, whereas D and trimming came from the DNA. The table includes around 370,000 clones, 90% detected once. This receptor was taken from a man younger than 30 with active or convalescent COVID-19. The rearrangement joins TRBV3-1 (or the pseudogene TRBV3-2) to TRBJ1-4; 8 bases line up with TRBD1. Sequencing used peripheral blood. DNA for the CDR3: TGTGCCAGCAGCCAATCGCAGGGGGCGGCCGGAAAACTGTTTTTT. Amino acid sequence: CASSQSQGAAGKLFF.